The clone carrying this T cell receptor beta chain has more than one count but fewer than ten. Antigen: not known. Purity of each sorted population was above 95%. The germline V gene encodes CDR1 SGHAT and CDR2 FQNNGV. The CDR3 length is 18 residues. The germline V and J ends were trimmed by 5 bases and 0 bases, with 20 bases remaining between them. Expressed TCRB transcripts got sequenced, as all isolated RNA was reverse transcribed. Data came from immunoSEQ multiplex PCR; TCRdb stores just in-frame clones and leaves some out. The table lists about 250,000 clones, less than 15% of them singletons, with roughly 0.024% in the top ten. This sample stems from a study of beta chain features in type 1 diabetes. Study-level background: Cell yields, gender and age were comparable in patients and healthy donors. Study observations and caveats: With patients and controls alike, PCR might favor shorter templates to an equal degree. Moderate but significant shortening of TCRB CDR3s was recorded in all four CD4+ subsets from Type 1 diabetes patients.

The receptor comes from a woman in her thirties or forties in good health. Sequenced material: naive CD4+ T cells from blood. The chain is built from TRBV11-2 and TRBJ2-1, with D tentatively TRBD1 (5 bases). The DNA of the CDR3 is TGTGCCAGCAGCCCAGGGATGGTGGGGTTGAGCTCCTACAATGAGCAGTTCTTC. Translation gives CASSPGMVGLSSYNEQFF.